This TCR beta chain was captured by sequencing in a study of blood T cells in healthy people across ages. The authors ran a second PCR of roughly 6 to 11 cycles using a sample-barcoded 5' primer and a J-beta primer mix. MiXCR, run by TCRdb on the 5' RACE reads, gives a single entry per CDR3 protein. The data show more than 700,000 distinct CDR3 sequences, about 55% seen once. Trimming cost V 4 bases and J 2 bases, with 15 bases left between them. The germline V gene encodes CDR1 LGHNA and CDR2 YNFKEQ. CDR3 length equals 15 residues. Caucasian, healthy and from Russia, the donors were aged between about 6 and 90. PBMCs numbering at least 7 million were isolated per sample. Extracted total RNA amounted to at least 5.5 micrograms for each sample.

The chain couples TRBV4-2 to TRBJ2-7; D might be TRBD1 (6 bases). The sequence came from a man aged 80 or over in good health. Material for sequencing was blood. This CDR3 reads CASSLTQTGTYEQYF. DNA of the CDR3: TGTGCCAGCAGCCTCACACAGACAGGAACCTACGAGCAGTACTTC.